This T cell receptor beta chain was captured by sequencing in a study of T cell repertoires in cytomegalovirus infection (dated by TCRdb to between 2019 and 2020). The study in broad terms: Recently identified HLA-C-restricted CMV epitopes, whose presentation resists viral immunomodulation, were targeted by peptide stimulations together with well-studied HLA-B-restricted epitopes. Donor HLA type was relevant to the analysis, as public TCR beta signatures indicated carriage of CMV infection together with the matching HLA type.

Sequencer: Illumina HiSeq 1500. TCRdb reprocessed the public reads (quality trimming at Q25 with fastp, clone calling with MiXCR) and kept in-frame beta chains. Here each entry gathers all rows of one CDR3 protein and keeps the most common genes and DNA. Present in this sample are approximately 1,000,000 distinct CDR3 sequences, 31% of which were seen just once. Around an eighth of the sample comes from the top ten. This clonotype was picked up many times. Its recognized antigen is unknown. One base away there is no much larger clone; base qualities are not given. The sample's treatment or condition label is to be understood as: in vitro stimulation with specific CMV peptide epitopes to enrich CMV-specific T cells. Findings and caveats that apply to the study as a whole: Carriers of CMV infection plus the relevant HLA type were discriminated by the cumulative frequency of public TCR beta family members in the study cohort and in an independent roughly 350-donor cohort. The ex vivo response was dominated by HLA-C-restricted CMV-specific TCR beta clonotypes, and the single most frequent clonotype in two of eight donors was supplied by these HLA-C-restricted clonotypes.

Spanning cysteine to phenylalanine, the CDR3 consists of 12 amino acids. CDR3 DNA is the only sequence kept; it has 36 bases, read in frame from the first base. The V and J ends are trimmed by 4 bases and 5 bases, leaving 9 bases between them. CDR1 and CDR2 are drawn from the germline V gene: SGHVS, FQNEAQ. Source: cultured CD8+ T cells from PBMCs, taken from culture after CMV antigen stimulation. The rearranged chain carries TRBV7-8 and TRBJ2-7; the D gene is unclear. This clonotype originated in a human donor in good health (CMV status not recorded). Some clones in this sample may be carry-over from other donors' samples. The CDR3 protein sequence reads: CASSYTSHEQYF. DNA sequence: TGTGCCAGCAGCTATACGAGTCACGAGCAGTACTTC.